This T cell receptor (beta chain) was found in a study of T cells in Graves' hyperthyroidism and ophthalmopathy. Study summary: Sampling of peripheral blood happened at initial diagnosis, prior to any treatment. Regarding the study as a whole: Onset of ophthalmopathy came a median roughly 6.9 months after the model predicted it. Most thyroid clonotypes expanded above 0.001 were also detected in blood.

V lost 5 bases and J lost 5; bases outside the gene matches: 7. The CDR3 length is 16 residues. CDR1 and CDR2 (germline): SGHTA, FQGTGA. This clonotype was seen at least ten times. What it binds is unknown. RNA transcripts served as the template for amplifying TCR beta CDR3 regions. HTBI primers were used for first-round RT-PCR of the TCR CDR3. TCRdb ran MiXCR on the multiplex PCR reads and lists one entry per CDR3 protein. The sample records over 500,000 distinct CDR3 sequences, about 16% being singletons. At least 3 on the Clinical Activity Score was recorded for ophthalmopathy patients, who also had NOSPECS grade at least 4 and duration under 3 months.

The sequenced material came from blood. This receptor was taken from a woman in her 30s with Graves' ophthalmopathy. The genes are TRBV7-3 and TRBJ2-1, with TRBD2 identical over 12 bases. The CDR3 here is CASSPLGLAGHNEQFF. As DNA, the CDR3 is TGTGCCAGCAGCCCACTGGGACTAGCGGGTCACAATGAGCAGTTCTTC.